Following are 10 T cell receptor beta chains from one sample sequenced in a study of shared clonotypes between healthy human individuals. Sequencing used immunoSEQ multiplex PCR; TCRdb keeps in-frame clones, though not all of them. The data show about 1,500,000 clones, roughly 95% seen once. Sample: naive CD4+ T cells sorted from blood. Subset of the sample: CD45RA+ positively selected. Receptors originate from a man under 40 in good health.

V gene TRBV5-4 combines with J gene TRBJ2-3, with 8 positions matching TRBD2. Germline values: CDR1 SGHNT, CDR2 YYREEE (reference sequence). The CDR3 is 16 amino acids. With 4 bases clipped from V and 2 bases from J, the junction kept 9 bases outside the gene matches. The CDR3 spells CASSTPGLVITDTQYF. The CDR3 region has the DNA TGTGCCAGCAGCACCCCGGGACTAGTCATCACAGATACGCAGTATTTT.

The rearrangement uses TRBV30 and TRBJ2-7, with D possibly being TRBD2 (5 bases). The germline V gene encodes CDR1 GTSNPN and CDR2 SVGIG (reference sequence). The CDR3 contains 14 residues. V was trimmed by 4 bases and J by 0 bases, leaving 13 bases between them. CDR3 DNA sequence: TGTGCCTGGAAGACCGAGAGGGCCTCCTACGAGCAGTACTTC. It translates to CAWKTERASYEQYF.

J is TRBJ2-3 and V is TRBV20-1, with D unresolved. The CDR3 extends over 10 amino acids. From germline, CDR1 is DFQATT and CDR2 SNEGSKA (reference sequence). The CDR3 bases are TGCAGGGGCTTGGGGGATACGCAGTATTTT. The encoded protein is CRGLGDTQYF.

The V call is TRBV27, the J call TRBJ2-6; tentatively, D is TRBD2 (6 bases). V was trimmed by 6 bases and J by 3 bases, leaving 15 bases between them. This CDR3 contains 16 residues. CDR1 is MNHEY and CDR2 is SMNVEV in the germline V gene (reference sequence). The CDR3 nucleotides are TGTGCCAGCAGCTACTGGAGGGGAGGTGGGGCCAACGTCCTGACTTTC. Encoded protein: CASSYWRGGGANVLTF.

The chain links TRBV19 to TRBJ2-7; 7 nucleotides match TRBD1. V lost 2 bases, J lost 3 bases, and 7 bases stayed unmatched. The germline gives CDR1 LNHDA, CDR2 SQIVND (reference sequence). The CDR3 runs to 15 residues. In DNA, the CDR3 is TGTGCCAGTAGTATATACGGGGACAGAAACTACGAGCAGTACTTC. Translating it yields CASSIYGDRNYEQYF.

The rearrangement links TRBV5-4 to TRBJ1-3, with TRBD1 matching over 8 bases. The CDR3 is 16 amino acids. The V segment lost 3 bases and the J segment 0 bases; nucleotides outside the gene matches: 5. The germline V gene has CDR1 SGHNT and CDR2 YYREEE (reference sequence). CDR3 loop: CASSSGQEFSGNTIYF. DNA of the CDR3: TGTGCCAGCAGCTCGGGACAGGAGTTCTCTGGAAACACCATATATTTT.

Turning to this clone: Different DNA sequences within this sample yield the same CDR3. The chain combines TRBV5-1 with TRBJ1-3, with a possible D match to TRBD1 (6 bases). Trimming removed 4 bases at V and 4 bases at J, with 9 bases between. This CDR3 comprises 13 residues. Germline loops: CDR1 SGHRS, CDR2 YFSETQ. CDR3 sequence: CASSPGAGNTIYF. CDR3 DNA: TGCGCCAGCAGCCCGGGGGCCGGAAACACCATATATTTT.

The rearrangement joins TRBV11-3 to TRBJ2-1; D is undetermined. Germline V gives CDR1 SGHNT, CDR2 YENEEA. This CDR3 contains 13 residues. V was shortened by 4 bases and J by 6 bases, with 10 bases between the two germline ends. The CDR3 is CASSSPPVNEQFF. CDR3 in DNA: TGTGCCAGCAGCTCCCCGCCAGTCAATGAGCAGTTCTTC.

This chain uses TRBV11-2 with TRBJ2-2; D is undetermined. CDR3 length equals 16 residues. Germline-derived CDR1 and CDR2 are SGHAT and FQNNGV. The germline V and J ends were trimmed by 5 bases and 3 bases, with 16 bases remaining between them. The CDR3 reads CASSQGPVADTGELFF. The CDR3 DNA reads TGTGCCAGCAGCCAAGGGCCGGTCGCGGACACCGGGGAGCTGTTTTTT.

The chain has TRBV9 and TRBJ2-7; 7 bases are shared with TRBD2. V shed 4 bases and J 5 bases; nucleotides not matched to a gene: 15. This CDR3 has 16 amino acids. Germline CDR1 and CDR2: SGDLS and YYNGEE. CDR3: CASSPPLSGRLHEQYF. The CDR3, as DNA: TGTGCCAGCAGCCCGCCTTTGTCCGGGAGGTTGCACGAGCAGTACTTC.